The 8 T cell receptor beta chains below come from one sample, sequenced in a study of T cell responses to AZD1222 COVID-19 vaccine. TCRdb's table, derived via immunoSEQ multiplex PCR, lists solely in-frame clones and lacks some. This table holds 150,000 to 200,000 clones, about 91% found once. This specimen was peripheral blood, taken on day 0 of AZD1222 vaccination. The receptor source for this set is an adult in good health.

The chain uses TRBV7-2 and TRBJ2-1; D possibly corresponds to TRBD2 (6 bases). CDR1 is SGHTA and CDR2 is FQGNSA in the germline V gene. This CDR3 comprises 17 residues. V lost 2 bases and J lost 3, with 17 bases in between. The CDR3 region has the DNA TGTGCCAGCAGCTTATGGGGGAGCAGGGAGGTCTACAATGAGCAGTTCTTC. It translates to CASSLWGSREVYNEQFF.

A word on this clone: Within the sample, other DNA sequences also encode this same CDR3. This sequence joins TRBV7-2 and TRBJ1-5; 7 positions agree with TRBD1. After removal of 2 bases from V and 7 bases from J, the junction contained 2 bases not matched to a gene. Germline assignment: CDR1 SGHTA and CDR2 FQGNSA. The CDR3 is made up of 13 amino acids. Here the CDR3 reads CASSLRGRQPQHF. The CDR3 DNA reads as TGTGCCAGCAGCTTAAGGGGGCGCCAGCCCCAGCATTTT.

The chain uses TRBV4-1 and TRBJ2-1; D unresolved. The CDR3 sequence is 15 residues long. Trimming took 2 bases from V and 5 from J, leaving 13 bases between them. Germline CDR1 reads MGHRA; CDR2 reads YSYEKL. CDR3 sequence (DNA): TGCGCCAGCAGCCAAACGCTAGTTTACCACAATGAGCAGTTCTTC. Encoded protein: CASSQTLVYHNEQFF.

This clone has only one observation. A junction boundary mismatches the germline segment, possibly from a read error. The chain carries TRBV30 and TRBJ2-7; no definite D call. Germline-derived CDR1 and CDR2 are GTSNPN and SVGIG (reference sequence). The CDR3 totals 11 residues. The CDR3 sequence is CASSGTYEQYF. In DNA, the CDR3 is TGTGCCTCGAGTGGGACCTACGAGCAGTACTTC.

This rearrangement joins TRBV7-3 to TRBJ2-1; D remains unclear. The CDR3 covers 13 residues. Trimming left V 4 bases short and J 9 bases short, with 13 bases between. CDR1 is SGHTA, CDR2 FQGTGA, per germline. CDR3 DNA sequence: TGTGCCAGCAGCTCAATGACCCTCGGTGAGCAGTTCTTC. It is translated as CASSSMTLGEQFF.

This rearrangement joins TRBV24-1 to TRBJ2-7; D ambiguous. Germline lookup yields CDR1 KGHDR and CDR2 SFDVKD. The germline V and J ends were trimmed by 5 bases and 3 bases, with 19 bases remaining between them. The CDR3 spans 16 residues. The chain's CDR3 is CATSAPDAPGHYEQYF. In DNA form, the CDR3 reads TGTGCCACCAGTGCTCCGGACGCTCCCGGTCACTACGAGCAGTACTTC.

The CDR3 region is CASSQDAVDTQYF. Written as DNA, the CDR3 is TGTGCCAGCAGCCAAGATGCAGTAGATACGCAGTATTTT. The chain has TRBV3-1 (or the pseudogene TRBV3-2) and TRBJ2-3; the D is unclear. The CDR3 totals 13 residues. V gave up 0 bases and J gave up 5 bases, with 6 bases separating them. From germline, CDR1 is LGHDT and CDR2 YNNKEL (reference sequence).

The chain recombines TRBV12-3 or TRBV12-4 with TRBJ2-5; D is unclear. This CDR3 has 12 residues. V was pared by 5 bases and J by 5 bases, with 9 bases between. CDR3 in amino acids: CASSPPGETQYF. The DNA of the CDR3 is TGTGCCAGCAGTCCCCCTGGGGAGACCCAGTACTTC.